Reported below is one T cell receptor (beta chain). The germline V gene has CDR1 SGHNT and CDR2 YYREEE (reference sequence). The CDR3 is 15 residues long. Trimming at V came to 0 bases and at J to 5 bases, leaving 8 bases not matched to a gene. This specimen belongs to a study of technical replicates of blood from a handful of donors. Here immunoSEQ multiplex PCR was the method, and the copy in TCRdb shows in-frame clones only, minus some. The table has 75,000 to 100,000 clones, about 96% seen once; the top ten hold around 0.26%. Sequenced input: T cells isolated from PBMCs. The TCR sequence derives from a human donor in good health. V usage is TRBV5-4 and J usage is TRBJ2-7; 7 nucleotides agree with TRBD1. This CDR3 reads CASSLERQGYNEQYF. The CDR3 region has the DNA TGTGCCAGCAGCTTGGAAAGACAGGGCTACAACGAGCAGTACTTC.